These 9 T cell receptor beta chains share one sample of origin, sequenced in a study of response to subunit inactivated influenza vaccine. One entry per CDR3 protein, called by TCRdb with MiXCR from the RT-PCR reads. The sample shows about 620,000 distinct CDR3 sequences, over 9% of them seen only once. These data were likewise used in another study, on T cells expressing NK-cell markers. That work adds: Making the TCR beta cDNA relied on 5'RACE template switching with UMIs.

Sequencing was performed on PBMCs from blood, taken on the day of vaccination. Every receptor here comes from a man aged 45-60 years who received an inactivated influenza vaccine.

This clonotype was observed a few times. This chain uses TRBV12-3 or TRBV12-4 with TRBJ2-3; D is unclear. This CDR3 contains 15 residues. V lost 3 bases and J 2 bases, leaving 12 bases between the germline ends. The CDR3 loop reads CASSLSAGLTDTQYF. The CDR3 DNA is TGTGCCAGCAGTTTGAGTGCTGGGCTCACAGATACGCAGTATTTT.

The chain links TRBV20-1 to TRBJ1-6; D is unclear. CDR3 length: 15 residues. V lost 0 bases and J 0 bases, leaving 6 bases between the germline ends. Looked up from germline, CDR1 is DFQATT and CDR2 is SNEGSKA (reference sequence). The CDR3 DNA is TGCAGTGCTAGAGAGGGGAGCTCCTATAATTCACCCCTCCACTTT. It encodes CSAREGSSYNSPLHF.

This clonotype was seen a handful of times. The rearrangement uses TRBV7-6 and TRBJ2-2; D gene unclear. Trimming shortened V by 5 bases and J by 4 bases, and 8 bases separated the two germline ends. The CDR3 length is 13 residues. Germline-derived CDR1 and CDR2 are SGHVS and FNYEAQ. CDR3 region: CASSPDTTGELFF. CDR3 coding DNA: TGTGCCAGCAGCCCAGACACCACCGGGGAGCTGTTTTTT.

In this sample, this clonotype turned up many times. The chain is built from TRBV18 and TRBJ2-5; tentatively, D is TRBD2 (7 bases). CDR1 KGHSH and CDR2 LQKENI come from the germline V gene. CDR3 size: 14 residues. The V end lost 3 bases, the J end lost 9 bases, and 17 bases lay between the germline ends. CDR3 nucleotide sequence: TGTGCCAGCTCACCCCGGGAGGCCCAGGGGTCCCAGTACTTC. Residues: CASSPREAQGSQYF.

This clonotype was observed a few times. This chain joins TRBV20-1 and TRBJ2-1; TRBD2 matches at 8 bases. This CDR3 spans 17 amino acids. The germline V gene encodes CDR1 DFQATT and CDR2 SNEGSKA (reference sequence). The V segment lost 0 bases and the J segment 0 bases; nucleotides outside the gene matches: 7. The CDR3 coding sequence is TGCAGTGCTAGAGATGGGGCGGGGGGACCCTCCTACAATGAGCAGTTCTTC. This gives the protein CSARDGAGGPSYNEQFF.

The table lists this clonotype with a few counts. This chain uses TRBV7-9 with TRBJ1-1; no definite D call. This CDR3 region has 16 residues. CDR1 and CDR2 (germline): SEHNR, FQNEAQ (reference sequence). V was shortened by 0 bases and J by 3 bases, with 14 bases between the two germline ends. CDR3 DNA sequence: TGTGCCAGCAGCTTAGCCGGGGAGGTTGGGGACACTGAAGCTTTCTTT. It translates to CASSLAGEVGDTEAFF.

The V gene is TRBV28, the J gene TRBJ2-3; possibly TRBD1 or TRBD2 for D (6 bases each). CDR3 length equals 16 residues. The V gene's germline CDR1 is MDHEN and CDR2 SYDVKM. The ends were cut back, 4 bases at V and 4 bases at J, with 18 bases in the middle. CDR3 in DNA: TGTGCCAGCAGTTATCCTCCGGGGGCCCTGCCAGATACGCAGTATTTT. Translation: CASSYPPGALPDTQYF.

The chain employs TRBV20-1 and TRBJ2-1; D perhaps matches TRBD2 (5 bases). In germline, CDR1 is DFQATT, CDR2 SNEGSKA (reference sequence). V gave up 6 bases and J gave up 3 bases, with 18 bases separating them. The CDR3 consists of 15 residues. CDR3 sequence: CSAPGDVRDYNEQFF. CDR3 DNA sequence: TGCAGTGCCCCCGGGGATGTGAGAGACTACAATGAGCAGTTCTTC.

The chain recombines TRBV25-1 with TRBJ2-3; D gene ambiguous. The CDR3 sequence is 17 residues long. The germline CDR1 and CDR2 sequences are MGHDK and SYGVNS. V lost 2 bases to trimming and J lost 2 bases, with 17 bases between them. CDR3 nucleotide sequence: TGTGCCAGCAGTGAACCCCCTAGGGTAGGATACACAGATACGCAGTATTTT. Translating it yields CASSEPPRVGYTDTQYF. Full variable domain (missing parts from reference TRBV25-1 and TRBJ2-3): EADIYQTPRYLVIGTGKKITLECSQTMGHDKMYWYQQDPGMELHLIHYSYGVNSTEKGDLSSESTVSRIRTEHFPLTLESARPSHTSQYLCASSEPPRVGYTDTQYFGPGTRLTVL.